This TCR beta chain was identified in a study of technical replicates of blood from a few donors. Germline V gives CDR1 MNHEY, CDR2 SVGAGI. This CDR3 is built from 13 residues. The junction had 7 bases not matched to a gene; V was cut back by 10 bases and J by 4 bases. Clones were read by immunoSEQ multiplex PCR, and TCRdb kept only the in-frame ones, dropping some. The repertoire has roughly 80,000 clones, roughly 92% of them found once; the top ten carry under 0.5%. This TCR was sampled from a human donor in good health. Sequenced input: T cells isolated from PBMCs. This sequence joins TRBV6-5 and TRBJ1-2; 9 bases agree with TRBD1. The DNA of the CDR3 is TGTGCCACCCTGGGACAGGGCGGCTATGGCTACACCTTC. Translating it yields CATLGQGGYGYTF.